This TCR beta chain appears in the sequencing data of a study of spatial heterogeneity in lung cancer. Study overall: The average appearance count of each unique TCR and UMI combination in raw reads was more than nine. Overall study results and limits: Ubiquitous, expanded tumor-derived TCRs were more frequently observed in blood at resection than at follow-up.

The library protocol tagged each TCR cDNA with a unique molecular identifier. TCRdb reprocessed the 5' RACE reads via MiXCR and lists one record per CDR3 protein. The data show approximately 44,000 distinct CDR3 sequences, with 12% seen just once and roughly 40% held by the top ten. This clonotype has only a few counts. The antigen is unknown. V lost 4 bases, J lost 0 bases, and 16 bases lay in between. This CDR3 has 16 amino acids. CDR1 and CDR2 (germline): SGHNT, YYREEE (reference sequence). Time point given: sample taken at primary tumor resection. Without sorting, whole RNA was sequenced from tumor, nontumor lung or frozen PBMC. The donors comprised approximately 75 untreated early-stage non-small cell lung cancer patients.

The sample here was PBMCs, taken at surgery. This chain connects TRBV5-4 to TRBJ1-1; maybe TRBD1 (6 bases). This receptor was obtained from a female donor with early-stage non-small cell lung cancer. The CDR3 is CASSPSGGALNTEAFF. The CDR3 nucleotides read TGTGCCAGCAGCCCAAGTGGGGGGGCGTTGAACACTGAAGCTTTCTTT.